The 32 T cell receptor beta chains reported below all come from one sample, sequenced in a study of blood T cell repertoires in COVID-19. Clones were read by immunoSEQ multiplex PCR, and TCRdb kept only the in-frame ones, dropping some. Found here are about 59,000 clones, more than 60% of them singletons; the top ten hold approximately 15%. Input material: peripheral blood. The origin of the receptors is a woman aged 70 to 79 with acute or convalescent COVID-19.

V usage is TRBV10-3 and J usage is TRBJ2-6, with a tentative D call TRBD1 (5 bases). Germline V lookup: CDR1 ENHRY, CDR2 SYGVKD. V lost 10 bases and J 0 bases, leaving 19 bases between the germline ends. The CDR3 totals 17 residues. The CDR3 reads CATYPAGSDSGANVLTF. The CDR3 nucleotides read TGTGCCACCTACCCGGCAGGGTCGGACTCTGGGGCCAACGTCCTGACTTTC.

The rearrangement links TRBV5-1 to TRBJ2-2; TRBD2 might be the D (6 bases). Trimming stripped 3 bases from V and 5 bases from J, with 20 bases between. This CDR3 contains 17 residues. From germline, CDR1 is SGHRS and CDR2 YFSETQ. The DNA of the CDR3 is TGCGCCAGCAGCTCCCCTAGCGCGGGGCGATATACCGGGGAGCTGTTTTTT. Its protein product is CASSSPSAGRYTGELFF. Variable domain in full (rest from reference TRBV5-1 and TRBJ2-2): KAGVTQTPRYLIKTRGQQVTLSCSPISGHRSVSWYQQTPGQGLQFLFEYFSETQRNKGNFPGRFSGRQFSNSRSEMNVSTLELGDSALYLCASSSPSAGRYTGELFFGEGSRLTVL.

The V gene is TRBV5-1, the J gene TRBJ1-1, with D possibly TRBD1 on 5 matching bases. Germline V gives CDR1 SGHRS, CDR2 YFSETQ. The CDR3 spans 15 residues. Trimming shortened V by 5 bases and J by 5 bases, and 19 bases separated the two germline ends. The CDR3 sequence: CASSLNVQGGTEAFF. CDR3 in DNA: TGCGCCAGCAGTCTTAATGTCCAGGGAGGAACTGAAGCTTTCTTT. Filled out from reference TRBV5-1 and TRBJ1-1, the complete variable domain reads KAGVTQTPRYLIKTRGQQVTLSCSPISGHRSVSWYQQTPGQGLQFLFEYFSETQRNKGNFPGRFSGRQFSNSRSEMNVSTLELGDSALYLCASSLNVQGGTEAFFGQGTRLTVV.

This sequence joins TRBV5-1 and TRBJ1-3; the match to TRBD1 covers 8 bases. The CDR3 is 15 amino acids. Germline V gives CDR1 SGHRS, CDR2 YFSETQ. The V and J ends lost 3 bases and 2 bases, in that order; junction bases with no gene match: 4. CDR3 DNA: TGCGCCAGCAGCTCACAGGGGGGACCTGGAAACACCATATATTTT. Its translation is CASSSQGGPGNTIYF.

The chain combines TRBV3-1 (or the pseudogene TRBV3-2) with TRBJ1-1, with D maybe TRBD1 (6 bases). The CDR3 consists of 15 residues. Trimming stripped 4 bases from V and 1 base from J, with 13 bases between. From germline, CDR1 is LGHDT and CDR2 YNNKEL (reference sequence). CDR3 protein: CASSPLGAQNTEAFF. CDR3 sequence (DNA): TGTGCCAGCAGCCCTCTGGGGGCCCAGAACACTGAAGCTTTCTTT.

The chain couples TRBV30 to TRBJ1-5; D remains ambiguous. CDR1 GTSNPN and CDR2 SVGIG come from the germline V gene (reference sequence). The CDR3 runs to 14 residues. Trimming shortened V by 0 bases and J by 4 bases, and 10 bases separated the two germline ends. CDR3 coding DNA: TGTGCCTGGAGTGTTGGGCTGTGGAATCAGCCCCAGCATTTT. It is translated as CAWSVGLWNQPQHF.

The chain combines TRBV28 with TRBJ1-1, with 7 bases identical to TRBD1. V lost 4 bases, J lost 6 bases, and 11 bases stayed unmatched. CDR1 and CDR2 from the germline V gene are MDHEN and SYDVKM. This CDR3 is built from 15 residues. The CDR3 here is CASSSRRQGSAEAFF. The CDR3 DNA reads as TGTGCCAGCAGTTCCCGGAGACAGGGAAGTGCTGAAGCTTTCTTT.

CDR3 loop: CASSPGVAGTEGGETDTQYF. The CDR3 coding sequence is TGTGCCAGCTCACCAGGGGTTGCCGGGACGGAGGGCGGGGAAACAGATACGCAGTATTTT. The rearrangement uses TRBV18 and TRBJ2-3; possible D gene TRBD2, 6 bases. CDR1 KGHSH and CDR2 LQKENI come from the germline V gene. V was cut by 2 bases and J by 3 bases, with 27 bases left in between. This CDR3 spans 20 amino acids.

The chain is built from TRBV2 and TRBJ2-2; maybe TRBD2 (7 bases). This CDR3 contains 15 residues. Trimming stripped 7 bases from V and 3 bases from J, with 15 bases between. CDR1 and CDR2 from the germline V gene are SNHLY and FYNNEI. In nucleotides, the CDR3 is TGTGCCAGCATGGGAGGGGGGACCTACACCGGGGAGCTGTTTTTT. As protein: CASMGGGTYTGELFF.

The chain employs TRBV5-1 and TRBJ1-1; 9 bases match TRBD1. Germline CDR1 is SGHRS and CDR2 is YFSETQ. Trimming took 1 base from V and 6 from J; bases not matched to a gene: 13. CDR3 length: 17 amino acids. The CDR3 spells CASSLTGGIPKLSEAFF. Written as DNA, the CDR3 is TGCGCCAGCAGCTTGACAGGGGGCATCCCCAAGCTCTCTGAAGCTTTCTTT.

The chain uses TRBV5-4 and TRBJ2-1; TRBD2 matches at 7 bases. Germline CDR1 SGHNT, CDR2 YYREEE (reference sequence). The V and J ends lost 3 bases and 6 bases, in that order; junction bases with no gene match: 6. The CDR3 contains 14 residues. The CDR3 DNA reads TGTGCCAGCAGCTCGGGACTATTTCGCAATGAGCAGTTCTTC. Translation: CASSSGLFRNEQFF.

This clone has only one observation. The chain links TRBV5-6 to TRBJ2-2, with 8 positions matching TRBD1. Trimming removed 3 bases from V and 7 bases from J; junction bases left unmatched: 14. Germline V gene sequence: CDR1 SGHDT, CDR2 YYEEEE. The CDR3 is 17 residues long. The CDR3 region has the DNA TGTGCCAGCAGCTCCACCGACAGGGGCGCGAGTAGCGGGGAGCTGTTTTTT. It codes for CASSSTDRGASSGELFF. The whole variable domain, remainder taken from reference TRBV5-6 and TRBJ2-2, is DAGVTQSPTHLIKTRGQQVTLRCSPKSGHDTVSWYQQALGQGPQFIFQYYEEEERQRGNFPDRFSGHQFPNYSSELNVNALLLGDSALYLCASSSTDRGASSGELFFGEGSRLTVL.

This sequence joins TRBV7-3 and TRBJ2-2, with D unclear. The CDR3 has 12 residues. Looked up from germline, CDR1 is SGHTA and CDR2 is FQGTGA. The germline V and J ends were trimmed by 5 bases and 7 bases, with 8 bases remaining between them. For the CDR3, the DNA is TGTGCCAGCAGCCCCGACTTCGGGGAGCTGTTTTTT. This gives the protein CASSPDFGELFF.

The chain uses TRBV7-6 and TRBJ1-4; D is undetermined. CDR1 is SGHVS and CDR2 is FNYEAQ in the germline V gene. The CDR3 loop spans 16 amino acids. Trimming removed 3 bases from V and 7 bases from J, with 18 bases in between. The CDR3 DNA is TGTGCCAGCAGCTTTAGGAACCTCAAGACAAGTGAAAAACTGTTTTTT. This codes for CASSFRNLKTSEKLFF.

The CDR3 reads CASTGTGGVRGYTF. Here the CDR3 DNA reads TGTGCCAGCACCGGGACAGGGGGAGTGAGGGGCTACACCTTC. The chain recombines TRBV5-5 with TRBJ1-2, with 11 bases fitting TRBD1. With 6 bases clipped from V and 8 bases from J, the junction kept 9 bases outside the gene matches. This CDR3 comprises 14 residues. CDR1 and CDR2 from the germline V gene are SGHKS and YYEKEE (reference sequence).

The table lists this clone with a few counts. The chain carries TRBV14 and TRBJ1-2; 7 bases line up with TRBD1. The germline CDR1 and CDR2 sequences are SGHDN and FVKESK. The V segment lost 3 bases and the J segment 9 bases; nucleotides outside the gene matches: 10. The CDR3 extends over 14 amino acids. The CDR3 is CASSHLGQADRYTF. The CDR3 region has the DNA TGTGCCAGCAGCCATCTAGGACAGGCGGATCGCTACACCTTC. Using reference TRBV14 and TRBJ1-2 for the parts outside the CDR3, the full variable domain is EAGVTQFPSHSVIEKGQTVTLRCDPISGHDNLYWYRRVMGKEIKFLLHFVKESKQDESGMPNNRFLAERTGGTYSTLKVQPAELEDSGVYFCASSHLGQADRYTFGSGTRLTVV.

The chain employs TRBV5-6 and TRBJ1-5; the D gene is possibly TRBD1 (5 bases). The CDR3 consists of 17 residues. With 0 bases removed from V and 1 base from J, the gap between germline ends came to 14 bases. Germline-derived CDR1 and CDR2 are SGHDT and YYEEEE. Here the CDR3 reads CASSLANVGRSNQPQHF. The CDR3 DNA sequence: TGTGCCAGCAGCTTGGCGAATGTGGGGCGAAGCAATCAGCCCCAGCATTTT.

The gene calls are TRBV3-1 (or the pseudogene TRBV3-2) and TRBJ2-7; tentative D call: TRBD1 (6 bases). Trimming took off 6 bases at V and 3 bases at J, with 12 bases between the two ends. The CDR3 runs 13 residues. Germline CDR1 is LGHDT and CDR2 is YNNKEL (reference sequence). The CDR3 DNA follows: TGTGCCAGCAGTACAGGGAGCGGCTACGAGCAGTACTTC. Translating it yields CASSTGSGYEQYF.

This clone turned up a few times. The gene calls are TRBV27 and TRBJ1-1, with 8 bases identical to TRBD1. V gave up 4 bases and J gave up 6 bases; unmatched junction bases: 10. CDR3 length: 15 amino acids. The germline CDR1 and CDR2 sequences are MNHEY and SMNVEV (reference sequence). CDR3 sequence reads: CASSSTPDRVPEAFF. As DNA, the CDR3 is TGTGCCAGCAGTTCGACGCCGGACAGGGTCCCTGAAGCTTTCTTT.

The sample holds a few counts of this clone. The chain joins TRBV11-2 to TRBJ2-3, with 10 bases that match TRBD2. The CDR3 totals 18 residues. V trimming: 0 bases; J trimming: 9 bases; junction bases outside the gene matches: 15. The germline gives CDR1 SGHAT, CDR2 FQNNGV. As DNA, the CDR3 is TGTGCCAGCAGCTTAGATCGTGGTCGAGCGGGGGGGCGTGGAACGCAGTATTTT. It translates to CASSLDRGRAGGRGTQYF.

The J gene is TRBJ1-2, the V gene TRBV11-2, with 9 positions matching TRBD1. V dropped 2 bases and J dropped 4; count of bases not matched to a gene: 2. The V gene's germline CDR1 is SGHAT and CDR2 FQNNGV. The CDR3 loop spans 14 amino acids. The CDR3 protein is CASSLRGQGYGYTF. The DNA of the CDR3 is TGTGCCAGCAGCTTAAGGGGACAGGGCTATGGCTACACCTTC.

The rearrangement joins TRBV5-4 to TRBJ2-1; 9 bases fit TRBD2. From germline, CDR1 is SGHNT and CDR2 YYREEE (reference sequence). The CDR3 length is 17 residues. V lost 1 base and J lost 9; bases outside the gene matches: 14. CDR3: CASSLWKGGRGRGEQFF. CDR3 nucleotide sequence: TGTGCCAGCAGCTTGTGGAAGGGGGGTCGCGGGAGGGGTGAGCAGTTCTTC. The full variable domain, with the rest looked up from reference TRBV5-4 and TRBJ2-1, is ETGVTQSPTHLIKTRGQQVTLRCSSQSGHNTVSWYQQALGQGPQFIFQYYREEENGRGNFPPRFSGLQFPNYSSELNVNALELDDSALYLCASSLWKGGRGRGEQFFGPGTRLTVL.

The chain combines TRBV5-4 with TRBJ1-2; D is unresolved. The CDR3 loop spans 15 amino acids. In germline, CDR1 is SGHNT, CDR2 YYREEE (reference sequence). The germline V and J ends were trimmed by 3 bases and 8 bases, with 20 bases remaining between them. CDR3 loop: CASSSMGQKRHGYTF. In DNA form, the CDR3 reads TGTGCCAGCAGCTCGATGGGCCAAAAAAGACACGGCTACACCTTC.

The CDR3 DNA sequence: TGTGCCAGCAGGGAGGGCCTTTCTGAAGCTTTCTTT. It specifies CASREGLSEAFF. The chain carries TRBV5-4 and TRBJ1-1; no reliable D call. Germline values: CDR1 SGHNT, CDR2 YYREEE (reference sequence). V shed 5 bases and J shed 6 bases, with 11 bases lying between them. This CDR3 comprises 12 residues.

In this sample, this clone turned up a few times. V gene TRBV6-5 combines with J gene TRBJ2-4; TRBD1 matches 9 bases. The junction had 5 bases not matched to a gene; V was cut back by 6 bases and J by 2 bases. The CDR3 is made up of 15 amino acids. Per the germline V gene, CDR1 is MNHEY and CDR2 is SVGAGI. CDR3 protein: CASSLDRGTKNIQYF. CDR3 in DNA: TGTGCCAGCAGCCTGGACAGGGGTACCAAAAACATTCAGTACTTC.

This clone was seen a single time. The J gene is TRBJ1-2, the V gene TRBV5-6; maybe TRBD1 (5 bases). V dropped 3 bases and J dropped 4 bases, with 16 bases sitting between them. The CDR3 covers 15 residues. Germline CDR1 and CDR2: SGHDT and YYEEEE. The CDR3 loop is CASSSSQAGSYGYTF. CDR3 bases: TGTGCCAGCAGCTCTTCACAGGCCGGGAGCTATGGCTACACCTTC.

J is TRBJ1-1 and V is TRBV14; 7 bases match TRBD1. This CDR3 region has 13 residues. Germline V gene lookup returns CDR1 SGHDN and CDR2 FVKESK. Trimming cost V 6 bases and J 5 bases; bases outside gene matches: 6. This chain's CDR3 is CASSTRGYTEAFF. As DNA, the CDR3 is TGTGCCAGCAGTACCAGGGGGTATACTGAAGCTTTCTTT.

This clone has only a few counts. This chain joins TRBV7-6 and TRBJ2-5, with 10 bases identical to TRBD2. Germline V gene data show CDR1 as SGHVS and CDR2 as FNYEAQ. After removal of 5 bases from V and 6 bases from J, the junction contained 18 bases not matched to a gene. The CDR3 length is 18 residues. The CDR3 here is CASSRGLAERTSRQTQYF. CDR3 bases: TGTGCCAGCAGCCGTGGACTAGCGGAGCGAACTAGTAGGCAGACCCAGTACTTC.

The V and J genes are TRBV2 and TRBJ1-1; perhaps TRBD1 as D (5 bases). The germline gives CDR1 SNHLY, CDR2 FYNNEI. Trimming took 11 bases from V and 0 from J, leaving 16 bases between them. The CDR3 is made up of 14 amino acids. The DNA for the CDR3 is TGTGCCCGACGGGAGGTCAGGGTGAACACTGAAGCTTTCTTT. This sequence encodes CARREVRVNTEAFF.

The J gene is TRBJ1-2, the V gene TRBV5-6; the D is unclear. Germline CDR1 reads SGHDT; CDR2 reads YYEEEE. The CDR3 has 15 residues. V lost 3 bases and J 5 bases, leaving 17 bases between the germline ends. This CDR3 reads CASSSNSAGGYGYTF. The CDR3 bases are TGTGCCAGCAGCTCTAACAGCGCCGGAGGATATGGCTACACCTTC.

This chain links TRBV19 with TRBJ1-1; 8 positions agree with TRBD1. The CDR3 is made up of 15 amino acids. V lost 4 bases to trimming and J lost 5 bases; unmatched junction nucleotides: 9. Germline loops: CDR1 LNHDA, CDR2 SQIVND (reference sequence). CDR3 in amino acids: CASSTDPGGRTEAFF. DNA of the CDR3: TGTGCCAGTAGTACGGATCCAGGGGGCAGGACTGAAGCTTTCTTT.

The chain has TRBV7-8 and TRBJ1-5; D gene ambiguous. The CDR3 consists of 16 residues. V lost 2 bases and J 6 bases, leaving 17 bases between the germline ends. The germline CDR1 and CDR2 sequences are SGHVS and FQNEAQ. This CDR3 is CASSLSVLLPGQPQHF. CDR3 DNA sequence: TGTGCCAGCAGCTTAAGTGTCCTACTCCCTGGTCAGCCCCAGCATTTT. The variable domain in full, completed from reference TRBV7-8 and TRBJ1-5, reads GAGVSQSPRYKVAKRGQDVALRCDPISGHVSLFWYQQALGQGPEFLTYFQNEAQLDKSGLPSDRFFAERPEGSVSTLKIQRTQQEDSAVYLCASSLSVLLPGQPQHFGDGTRLSIL.